This TCR beta chain was sequenced for a study of response to subunit inactivated influenza vaccine. Study-wide points: T cells newly recruited by each seasonal influenza vaccination are few, the authors suggested.

The CDR3 is 18 amino acids. Germline loops: CDR1 SGDLS, CDR2 YYNGEE. V was cut by 0 bases and J by 7 bases, with 22 bases left in between. This clonotype was observed a handful of times. Its antigen is as yet unknown. TCRdb fed the RT-PCR reads into MiXCR, producing one record per CDR3 protein. The sample consists of 600,000 to 850,000 distinct CDR3 sequences, 12% to 15% of them appearing once. Source: PBMCs from blood, taken 14 to 15 days before vaccination. The receptor comes from a man aged 45 to 65 who received an inactivated influenza vaccine. The chain employs TRBV9 and TRBJ2-2; no definite D call. The CDR3 is CASSVGVPGVPVGGELFF. The CDR3 nucleotides are TGTGCCAGCAGCGTAGGGGTCCCCGGCGTCCCAGTGGGCGGGGAGCTGTTTTTT.